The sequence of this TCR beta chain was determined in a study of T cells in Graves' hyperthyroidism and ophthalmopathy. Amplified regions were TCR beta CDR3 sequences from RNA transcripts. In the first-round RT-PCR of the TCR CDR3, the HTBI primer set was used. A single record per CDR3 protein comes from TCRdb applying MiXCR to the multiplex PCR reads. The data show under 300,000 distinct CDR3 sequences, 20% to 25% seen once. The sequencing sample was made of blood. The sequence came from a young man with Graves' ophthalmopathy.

The CDR3 DNA reads TGTGCCAGCAGTCCCCTCTTAGCAGCCTACACCTTC. The encoded protein is CASSPLLAAYTF. The chain combines TRBV12-3 or TRBV12-4 with TRBJ1-2; D is uncertain. This CDR3 has 12 amino acids. V lost 5 bases and J lost 10, with 14 bases in between.